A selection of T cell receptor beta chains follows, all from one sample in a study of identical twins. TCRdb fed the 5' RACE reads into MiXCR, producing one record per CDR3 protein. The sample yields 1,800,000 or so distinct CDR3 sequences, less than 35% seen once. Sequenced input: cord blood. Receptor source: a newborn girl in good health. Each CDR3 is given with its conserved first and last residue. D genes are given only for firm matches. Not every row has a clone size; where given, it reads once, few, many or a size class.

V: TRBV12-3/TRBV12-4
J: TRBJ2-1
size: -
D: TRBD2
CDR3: CASRGLASDEQFF
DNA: TGTGCCAGCAGGGGACTAGCTTCCGATGAGCAGTTCTTC

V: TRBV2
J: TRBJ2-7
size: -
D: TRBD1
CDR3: CASSEAVGQGSDEQYF
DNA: TGTGCCAGCAGTGAAGCCGTGGGACAGGGGTCGGACGAGCAGTACTTC

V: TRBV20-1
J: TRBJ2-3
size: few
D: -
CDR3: CSARNPHRTDTQYF
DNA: TGCAGTGCTAGAAACCCCCACCGAACGGATACGCAGTATTTT

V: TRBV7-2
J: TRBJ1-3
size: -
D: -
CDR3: CASSFPGLGNTIYF
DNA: TGTGCCAGCAGCTTCCCGGGCCTCGGAAACACCATATATTTT

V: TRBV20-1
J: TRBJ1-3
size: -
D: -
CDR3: CSARSLGNTIYF
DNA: TGCAGTGCTAGATCCCTTGGAAACACCATATATTTT

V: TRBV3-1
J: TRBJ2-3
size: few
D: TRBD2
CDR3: CASSQDPSGGTRTDTQYF
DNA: TGTGCCAGCAGCCAAGATCCTAGCGGGGGCACTCGCACAGATACGCAGTATTTT

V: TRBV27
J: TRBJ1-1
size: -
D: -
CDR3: CASSAQFPGRGLTEAFF
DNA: TGTGCCAGCAGTGCACAATTCCCGGGACGAGGTCTCACTGAAGCTTTCTTT

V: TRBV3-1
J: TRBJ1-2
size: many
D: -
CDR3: CASSQGGHGYTF
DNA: TGTGCCAGCAGCCAAGGAGGGCATGGCTACACCTTC

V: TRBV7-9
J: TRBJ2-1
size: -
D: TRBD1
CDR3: CASSLVSGGGSEQFF
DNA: TGTGCCAGCAGCTTAGTGTCAGGGGGTGGGAGTGAGCAGTTCTTC

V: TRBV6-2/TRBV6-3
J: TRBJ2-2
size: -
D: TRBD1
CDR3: CASRVDRANTGELFF
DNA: TGTGCCAGCAGAGTCGACAGGGCGAACACCGGGGAGCTGTTTTTT

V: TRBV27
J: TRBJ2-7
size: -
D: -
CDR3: CASSLGGSYASYEQYF
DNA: TGTGCCAGCAGTCTCGGAGGAAGCTACGCCTCCTACGAGCAGTACTTC

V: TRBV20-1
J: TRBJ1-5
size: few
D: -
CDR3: CSLRRRLRGSNQPQHF
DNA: TGCAGTCTCAGAAGACGTTTGAGGGGGAGCAATCAGCCCCAGCATTTT

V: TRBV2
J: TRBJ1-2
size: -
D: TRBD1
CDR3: CASSTETGGNYGYTF
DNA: TGTGCCAGCAGCACCGAGACAGGGGGCAACTATGGCTACACCTTC

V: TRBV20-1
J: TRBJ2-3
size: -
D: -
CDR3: CSARRGGASTDTQYF
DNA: TGCAGTGCTAGAAGGGGGGGGGCTAGCACAGATACGCAGTATTTT

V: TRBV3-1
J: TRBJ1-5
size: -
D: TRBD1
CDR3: CASSLGTGRVNQPQHF
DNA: TGTGCCAGCAGCCTAGGGACAGGGAGGGTCAATCAGCCCCAGCATTTT

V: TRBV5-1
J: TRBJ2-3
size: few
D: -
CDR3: CASSLNGKGTDTQYF
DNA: TGCGCCAGCAGCTTGAACGGGAAGGGTACAGATACGCAGTATTTT

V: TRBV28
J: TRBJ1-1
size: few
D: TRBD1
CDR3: CASSPHWTGATEAFF
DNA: TGTGCCAGCAGTCCTCACTGGACAGGGGCCACTGAAGCTTTCTTT

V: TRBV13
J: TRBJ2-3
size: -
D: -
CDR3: CASSLEVRDPTDTQYF
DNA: TGTGCCAGCAGCTTAGAAGTTCGGGACCCCACGGATACGCAGTATTTT

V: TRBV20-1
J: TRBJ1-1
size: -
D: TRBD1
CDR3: CSAGQVPFEAFF
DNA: TGCAGTGCGGGACAGGTACCGTTTGAAGCTTTCTTT

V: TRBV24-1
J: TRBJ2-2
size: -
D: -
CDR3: CATSDAPGRGGELFF
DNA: TGTGCCACCAGTGATGCCCCAGGGAGAGGCGGGGAGCTGTTTTTT

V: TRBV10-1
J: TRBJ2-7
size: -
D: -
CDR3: CASSESVKPSYEQYF
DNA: TGCGCCAGCAGTGAGTCGGTAAAGCCCTCCTACGAGCAGTACTTC

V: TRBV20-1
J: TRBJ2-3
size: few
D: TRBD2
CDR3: CSGTSGETDTQYF
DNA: TGCAGTGGGACTAGCGGTGAAACAGATACGCAGTATTTT

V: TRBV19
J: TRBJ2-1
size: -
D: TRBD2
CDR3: CASNPSGRPYNEQFF
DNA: TGTGCCAGTAACCCTAGCGGGAGACCCTACAATGAGCAGTTCTTC

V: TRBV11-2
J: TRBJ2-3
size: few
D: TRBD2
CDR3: CASSHLSGGVADTQYF
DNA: TGTGCCAGCAGCCATCTTAGCGGGGGTGTAGCAGATACGCAGTATTTT

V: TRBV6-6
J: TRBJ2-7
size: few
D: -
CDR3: CASSYSQNGREQYF
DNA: TGTGCCAGCAGTTACTCCCAGAACGGGCGCGAGCAGTACTTC

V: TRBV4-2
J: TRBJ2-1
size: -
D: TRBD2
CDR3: CASSQGGLAGGLSYNEQFF
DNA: TGTGCCAGCAGCCAAGGGGGACTAGCGGGGGGTCTCTCCTACAATGAGCAGTTCTTC

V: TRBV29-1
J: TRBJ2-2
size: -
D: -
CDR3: CSVEGLSNTGELFF
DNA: TGCAGCGTTGAGGGTCTATCGAACACCGGGGAGCTGTTTTTT

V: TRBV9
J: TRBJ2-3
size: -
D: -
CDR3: CASSPFQAREVADTQYF
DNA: TGTGCCAGCAGCCCCTTTCAGGCCAGGGAGGTCGCAGATACGCAGTATTTT

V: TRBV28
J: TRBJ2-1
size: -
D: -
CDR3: CASSLTRAYNEQFF
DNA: TGTGCCAGCAGTTTAACTAGAGCCTACAATGAGCAGTTCTTC

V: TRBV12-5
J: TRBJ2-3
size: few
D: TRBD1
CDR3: CASARGQNTDTQYF
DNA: TGTGCTAGTGCCAGGGGGCAAAACACAGATACGCAGTATTTT

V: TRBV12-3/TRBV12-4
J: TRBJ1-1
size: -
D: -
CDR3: CASSPDGTNTEAFF
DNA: TGTGCCAGCAGCCCGGACGGGACGAACACTGAAGCTTTCTTT

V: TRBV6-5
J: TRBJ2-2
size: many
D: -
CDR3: CASSWGGELFF
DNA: TGTGCCAGCAGTTGGGGCGGGGAGCTGTTTTTT

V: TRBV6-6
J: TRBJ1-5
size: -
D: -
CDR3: CASSYERANQPQHF
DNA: TGTGCCAGCAGTTACGAACGGGCCAATCAGCCCCAGCATTTT

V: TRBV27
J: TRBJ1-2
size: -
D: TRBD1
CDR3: CASSLSGTGRLITYGYTF
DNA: TGTGCCAGCAGTTTATCTGGGACAGGGAGACTTATTACTTATGGCTACACCTTC

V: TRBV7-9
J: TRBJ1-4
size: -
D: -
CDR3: CASSPEANEKLFF
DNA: TGTGCCAGCAGCCCCGAGGCCAATGAAAAACTGTTTTTT

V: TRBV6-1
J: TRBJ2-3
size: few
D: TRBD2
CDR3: CASCTGTSAGTDTQYF
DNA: TGTGCCAGCTGCACCGGGACTAGCGCCGGGACAGATACGCAGTATTTT

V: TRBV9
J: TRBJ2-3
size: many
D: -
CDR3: CASSDRTRTDTQYF
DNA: TGTGCCAGCAGCGACCGGACACGCACAGATACGCAGTATTTT

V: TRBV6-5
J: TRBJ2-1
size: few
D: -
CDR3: CASSYSVNSRGNEQFF
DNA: TGTGCCAGCAGTTACTCAGTTAATAGCAGGGGCAATGAGCAGTTCTTC

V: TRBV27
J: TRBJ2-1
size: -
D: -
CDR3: CASSNGVGSYNEQFF
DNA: TGTGCCAGCAGCAACGGGGTTGGTTCCTACAATGAGCAGTTCTTC

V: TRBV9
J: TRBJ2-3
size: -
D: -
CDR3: CASSVEPGYGWDTQYF
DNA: TGTGCCAGCAGCGTAGAACCCGGGTACGGGTGGGATACGCAGTATTTT